Shown below are 29 T cell receptor beta chains from a single sample sequenced in a study of tumor and adjacent non-tumor tissue in lung cancer (dated by TCRdb to the late 2010s). RNA was isolated from bulk, unsorted tissue, and RNA quality was assessed with a NanoDrop ND-1000 and an Agilent 2100. The method was multiplex PCR. The data were produced on an Illumina HiSeq 2500. TCRbeta libraries were constructed through three rounds of nested PCR with primers (Table S4) according to protocols adapted from ARM-PCR. The raw public data were reprocessed by TCRdb itself: fastp quality trimming at Q25, MiXCR clonotype calling, in-frame beta chains only. For every CDR3 protein sequence, its rows merge into one entry that carries the most common genes and DNA. Counted in this sample were approximately 140,000 distinct CDR3 sequences; 66% of them appeared once. The ten largest clones capture roughly 18% of the sample.

The specimen was lung tumor tissue. These receptors were obtained from a man between 60 and 70 years old with small cell lung cancer.

In regard to this clonotype: Since a much larger clone is just one base distant, this may be a read error. As the CDR3 is not closed by the conserved phenylalanine or tryptophan, this likely results from a read error. The chain combines TRBV6-1 with TRBJ1-1; D remains ambiguous. The V and J ends lost 2 bases and 1 base respectively, with 8 bases between them. Germline V gene lookup returns CDR1 MNHNS and CDR2 SASEGT. This CDR3 is built from 14 residues. The CDR3 spells CASSEYDGNTEAFL. CDR3 sequence (DNA): TGTGCCAGCAGTGAATACGACGGGAACACTGAAGCTTTCCTT.

Comments on this clonotype: A much larger clone lies a single base off, so this may be a read error. The chain couples TRBV29-1 to TRBJ2-3; possible D gene TRBD1, 6 bases. CDR1 is SQVTM and CDR2 is ANQGSEA in the germline V gene. This CDR3 is built from 10 residues. The CDR3 protein is CGGWDITQYF. In DNA form, the CDR3 reads TGCGGCGGGTGGGACATAACGCAGTATTTT.

V is TRBV12-3 or TRBV12-4 and J is TRBJ2-7; D gene ambiguous. V shed 6 bases and J shed 6 bases, with 18 bases lying between them. This CDR3 is 14 amino acids long. The CDR3 loop is CASRANGRSFEQYF. The CDR3 coding sequence is TGTGCCAGCAGGGCTAACGGCAGGAGCTTCGAGCAGTACTTC.

With regard to this clonotype: A much bigger clone sits one base away, suggesting this may be a read error. This sequence joins TRBV2 and TRBJ1-2; D is ambiguous. Germline V CDR1 and CDR2: SNHLY, FYNNEI. The CDR3 sequence is 13 residues long. The CDR3 here is CASCDGHLYGYTF. The CDR3 DNA follows: TGTGCCAGCTGTGATGGGCACCTCTATGGCTACACCTTC.

The CDR3: CSARDYREESTEAFF. For the CDR3, the DNA is TGCAGTGCTAGAGACTACAGGGAAGAGAGCACTGAAGCTTTCTTT. V and J are TRBV20-1 and TRBJ1-1; a weak D match, TRBD1 (6 bases). The V end lost 0 bases, the J end lost 4 bases, and 15 bases lay between the germline ends. This CDR3 has 15 residues. Looked up from germline, CDR1 is DFQATT and CDR2 is SNEGSKA (reference sequence).

This clonotype has a count of ten or more. The CDR3, as DNA: TGCAGTGCTCAGCGGGGGGATACGCAGTATTTT. Its translation is CSAQRGDTQYF. V and J are TRBV20-1 and TRBJ2-3; 8 bases align to TRBD2. The CDR3 length is 11 residues. Germline CDR1 DFQATT, CDR2 SNEGSKA (reference sequence). V was clipped by 5 bases and J by 6 bases; unmatched bases: 1.

The chain has TRBV30 and TRBJ2-1, with D perhaps matching TRBD1 (5 bases). Per the germline V gene, CDR1 is GTSNPN and CDR2 is SVGIG (reference sequence). Trimming left V 4 bases short and J 7 bases short, with 17 bases between. There are 14 residues in the CDR3. This CDR3 reads CAWIGHLGVNEQFF. For the CDR3, the DNA is TGTGCCTGGATAGGACACCTAGGTGTAAATGAGCAGTTCTTC.

The CDR3 DNA sequence: TGCAGTGCTAGTACAGGGGCGGACTATGGCTACACCTTC. Protein: CSASTGADYGYTF. The V and J genes are TRBV20-1 and TRBJ1-2, with 7 bases matching TRBD1. CDR1 DFQATT and CDR2 SNEGSKA come from the germline V gene (reference sequence). V lost 3 bases to trimming and J lost 3 bases; unmatched junction nucleotides: 4. The CDR3 has 13 amino acids.

Points on this clonotype: A much larger clone differs by one base, so this may be a read error. The rearrangement joins TRBV4-1 to TRBJ2-1, with 9 bases identical to TRBD2. The CDR3 is 16 amino acids. V lost 4 bases, J lost 5 bases, and 9 bases stayed unmatched. Germline-derived CDR1 and CDR2 are MGHRA and YSYEKL. The CDR3 coding sequence is TGCGCCAGCAGCCTTTTTAGCGGGAGCCCCCACAATGAGCAGTTCTTC. It is translated as CASSLFSGSPHNEQFF.

As regards this clonotype: Compared with germline, one end of the junction differs, possibly owing to a read error. The chain recombines TRBV4-1 with TRBJ2-1; possible D gene TRBD2, 5 bases. The germline CDR1 and CDR2 sequences are MGHRA and YSYEKL. The CDR3 loop spans 17 amino acids. CDR3 sequence: CASSHDFIGIMLGEQFF. The CDR3, as DNA: TGTGCCAGCAGCCATGACTTTATCGGGATAATGCTCGGTGAGCAATTCTTC.

Points on this clonotype: This sequence may be a read error, since a much larger clone differs from it by one base. The chain links TRBV20-1 to TRBJ2-1, with 8 bases that match TRBD1. Germline CDR1 and CDR2: DFQATT and SNEGSKA (reference sequence). CDR3 size: 15 residues. The CDR3 sequence: CSAHQGASSYNEEFF. In DNA form, the CDR3 reads TGCAGTGCTCATCAGGGGGCGAGTTCCTACAATGAGGAGTTCTTC.

In the case of this clonotype: One end of the junction fails to match germline, which may point to a read error. The chain is built from TRBV4-2 and TRBJ2-1; 7 positions agree with TRBD2. Germline-derived CDR1 and CDR2 are LGHNA and YNFKEQ. The length of the CDR3 is 14 residues. The CDR3 DNA sequence: TGTGCCAGCAGCCAAGTTGGTCGACTAGCCGTCCCCCAGTTC. This sequence encodes CASSQVGRLAVPQF.

This clonotype was found once. Mismatch with germline at one junction end may stem from a read error. The DNA of the CDR3 is TGTGCCAGCATCCGGGGGATAGAGACCCAGCACTTC. Encoded protein: CASIRGIETQHF. This chain uses TRBV6-1 with TRBJ2-5, with D perhaps TRBD2 (6 bases). This CDR3 comprises 12 residues. The germline V gene has CDR1 MNHNS and CDR2 SASEGT.

This clonotype came up many times. This rearrangement joins TRBV28 to TRBJ2-7; the D is unclear. CDR1 is MDHEN and CDR2 is SYDVKM in the germline V gene. This CDR3 spans 13 amino acids. V was shortened by 2 bases and J by 1 base, with 6 bases between the two germline ends. The DNA for the CDR3 is TGTGCCAGCAGTTTACTTGATTCCTACGAGCAGTACTTC. As protein: CASSLLDSYEQYF. The whole variable domain, filled in from reference TRBV28 and TRBJ2-7, reads DVKVTQSSRYLVKRTGEKVFLECVQDMDHENMFWYRQDPGLGLRLIYFSYDVKMKEKGDIPEGYSVSREKKERFSLILESASTNQTSMYLCASSLLDSYEQYFGPGTRLTVT.

A note on this clonotype: One junction end disagrees with the germline gene, perhaps due to a read error. The chain carries TRBV11-3 and TRBJ2-1; D might be TRBD2 (7 bases). Germline CDR1 SGHNT, CDR2 YENEEA. The CDR3 is made up of 16 amino acids. CDR3 protein: CASSHGWGEGDNGQFF. CDR3 nucleotides: TGTGCCAGTAGCCACGGTTGGGGGGAGGGGGACAATGGGCAGTTCTTC.

The V gene is TRBV29-1, the J gene TRBJ2-5; D call uncertain. CDR3 length: 12 residues. The germline V gene has CDR1 SQVTM and CDR2 ANQGSEA. The CDR3 DNA reads TGCATCATTCGGGTGGTTAGGGAGACCCAGTACTTC. Translating it yields CIIRVVRETQYF.

Note on this clonotype: A much larger clone lies one base from this, so it may be a read error. The CDR3 carries no conserved terminal phenylalanine or tryptophan, so it likely arises from a read error. The J gene is TRBJ2-7, the V gene TRBV6-5; D perhaps matches TRBD2 (7 bases). The CDR3 contains 15 residues. CDR1 is MNHEY and CDR2 is SVGAGI in the germline V gene. Trimming stripped 6 bases from V and 1 base from J, with 16 bases between. CDR3 DNA: TGTGCCAGCAGCCTGGGGGGGGCTAATTCCTACGAGCAGTACATC. This sequence encodes CASSLGGANSYEQYI.

This clonotype was observed a single time. At one boundary the junction diverges from the germline segment, which might be a read error. This rearrangement joins TRBV18 to TRBJ2-3; D remains ambiguous. In germline, CDR1 is KGHSH, CDR2 LQKENI. This CDR3 contains 14 residues. CDR3 bases: TGTGCCAACTCATCTCAAGGGAACACAGATACGCAGTATTTT. It is translated as CANSSQGNTDTQYF.

The chain joins TRBV7-2 to TRBJ2-3, with 15 bases fitting TRBD2. CDR3 length equals 16 residues. Trimming took 5 bases from V and 4 from J; bases not matched to a gene: 4. Germline loops: CDR1 SGHTA, CDR2 FQGNSA. CDR3: CASSRGLAGGPDTQYF. CDR3 DNA: TGTGCCAGCAGCCGAGGACTAGCGGGAGGGCCAGATACGCAGTATTTT. The full variable domain, completed using reference TRBV7-2 and TRBJ2-3, is GAGVSQSPSNKVTEKGKDVELRCDPISGHTALYWYRQSLGQGLEFLIYFQGNSAPDKSGLPSDRFSAERTGGSVSTLTIQRTQQEDSAVYLCASSRGLAGGPDTQYFGPGTRLTVL.

In regard to this clonotype: One end of the junction varies from germline; a read error may be responsible. V is TRBV11-2 and J is TRBJ2-3; D is uncertain. Germline V gene data show CDR1 as SGHAT and CDR2 as FQNNGV. The CDR3 is 13 amino acids. The CDR3 coding sequence is TGTGCCAACAGCTGTTCAAGTGGAGATACGCAGTATTTT. This encodes CANSCSSGDTQYF.

This clonotype showed up just once. An end of the junction differs from the germline gene, which may be a read error. This sequence joins TRBV4-1 and TRBJ2-7, with TRBD2 matching 9 bases. In germline, CDR1 is MGHRA, CDR2 YSYEKL. The CDR3 has 19 amino acids. The CDR3 loop reads CVSSPKGLAGLRSSYEHYF. The DNA for the CDR3 is TGCGTCAGCAGCCCAAAGGGTCTAGCGGGATTGAGGAGCTCCTACGAGCACTACTTC.

This clonotype was detected a few times. This may be a read error, as it is one base from a much larger clone. A read error is likely, as this CDR3 ends without the conserved phenylalanine or tryptophan. This rearrangement joins TRBV5-1 to TRBJ2-3; 9 bases are shared with TRBD1. The CDR3 length is 14 residues. CDR1 and CDR2 (germline): SGHRS, YFSETQ. Unmatched junction bases numbered 6, after V lost 4 bases and J lost 6 bases. The CDR3 loop is CASSDGTGFDTQYL. CDR3 DNA sequence: TGCGCCAGCAGCGACGGGACAGGGTTTGATACGCAGTATCTT.

On this clonotype itself: This is likely a read error, given that the CDR3 carries no conserved phenylalanine or tryptophan at its end. The chain carries TRBV11-2 and TRBJ2-2; the match to TRBD2 covers 7 bases. The germline CDR1 and CDR2 sequences are SGHAT and FQNNGV. The CDR3 is 16 residues long. The ends lost 3 bases at V and 2 bases at J; junction bases unmatched: 6. As DNA, the CDR3 is TGTGCCAGCAGCTTTAAACTAGCGCTAAACACCGGGGAGCTGTTTTAC. Its protein product is CASSFKLALNTGELFY.

As for this clonotype: A much larger clone lies one base from this, so it may be a read error. The chain couples TRBV4-2 to TRBJ2-1; D call uncertain. This CDR3 is built from 13 residues. V was pared by 6 bases and J by 7 bases, with 13 bases between. Germline loops: CDR1 LGHNA, CDR2 YNFKEQ. CDR3 protein: CASRDPRSNEQFF. The CDR3 nucleotides read TGTGCCAGCAGAGACCCGCGAAGTAATGAGCAGTTCTTC.

This clonotype is a singleton in its sample. Without the conserved terminal phenylalanine or tryptophan, this CDR3 likely stems from a read error. The rearrangement links TRBV11-3 to TRBJ1-1; no definite D call. Per germline, CDR1 SGHNT and CDR2 YENEEA. This CDR3 spans 13 amino acids. The CDR3 region has the DNA TGTGCCAGCCGCTTGGAGGGAGGGACTGAAGCTTTCTTA. Amino acid sequence: CASRLEGGTEAFL.

Note on this clonotype: A much larger clone sits a single nucleotide away, making a read error possible. The chain carries TRBV6-6 and TRBJ2-3; 7 positions agree with TRBD1. The V gene's germline CDR1 is MNHNY and CDR2 SVGAGI (reference sequence). V lost 9 bases to trimming and J lost 4 bases; unmatched junction nucleotides: 10. The CDR3 length is 14 residues. CDR3 DNA: TGTGCCAGGAGACGCCGCCAGGGGGCAGATACGCAGTATTTT. Protein: CARRRRQGADTQYF.

Comments on this clonotype: A read error may account for a junction end that differs from germline. J is TRBJ2-2 and V is TRBV6-5; weak D call: TRBD2 (5 bases). The germline gives CDR1 MNHEY, CDR2 SVGAGI. This CDR3 has 15 amino acids. The CDR3 here is CASRASQRNTRELFF. CDR3 bases: TGTGCCAGCAGGGCTAGCCAGCGGAACACCAGGGAGCTGTTTTTT.

Points on this clonotype: It may be a read error: a sequence one base away is much more abundant. The rearrangement links TRBV12-3 or TRBV12-4 to TRBJ2-6; D not certain. The CDR3 runs 13 residues. Trimming took off 3 bases at V and 5 bases at J, with 5 bases between the two ends. CDR3 nucleotide sequence: TGTGCCAGCAGTTTCTCCAGGGCCAACGTCCTGACTTTC. This translates into CASSFSRANVLTF.

Of note for this clonotype: The junction shows a germline mismatch at one end, possibly a read error. This sequence joins TRBV11-1 and TRBJ2-1; 7 bases are shared with TRBD1. The CDR3 runs 15 residues. Germline CDR1 and CDR2: SGHAT and FQDESV (reference sequence). The CDR3 region is CANSLGQWAENEQFF. The CDR3 region has the DNA TGTGCCAACAGCCTGGGACAGTGGGCTGAAAATGAGCAATTCTTC.